Reported below is one T cell receptor (beta chain). The CDR3 runs 16 residues. V lost 1 base and J lost 2, with 12 bases in between. Germline assignment: CDR1 SGDLS and CDR2 YYNGEE. This record belongs to a study of blood T cell repertoires in COVID-19. Methods used by the authors: Amplification with reference gene primers provided the estimates of nucleated cell counts. Sequenced by immunoSEQ multiplex PCR; TCRdb stores in-frame clones only, minus some. That table is the source of V, J and clone size, and D and trimming were worked out from the DNA. The table shows some 250,000 clones, with about 87% occurring only once. Seattle's cohort entered during active infection and was followed longitudinally.

The chain is built from TRBV9 and TRBJ2-2; tentatively, D is TRBD1 (6 bases). The TCR was taken from a woman aged 55-69 years with COVID-19, enrolled during active disease. The sequencing input was peripheral blood. The CDR3 region is CASSVYPGTNTGELFF. The CDR3 DNA sequence: TGTGCCAGCAGCGTATATCCGGGGACAAACACCGGGGAGCTGTTTTTT.